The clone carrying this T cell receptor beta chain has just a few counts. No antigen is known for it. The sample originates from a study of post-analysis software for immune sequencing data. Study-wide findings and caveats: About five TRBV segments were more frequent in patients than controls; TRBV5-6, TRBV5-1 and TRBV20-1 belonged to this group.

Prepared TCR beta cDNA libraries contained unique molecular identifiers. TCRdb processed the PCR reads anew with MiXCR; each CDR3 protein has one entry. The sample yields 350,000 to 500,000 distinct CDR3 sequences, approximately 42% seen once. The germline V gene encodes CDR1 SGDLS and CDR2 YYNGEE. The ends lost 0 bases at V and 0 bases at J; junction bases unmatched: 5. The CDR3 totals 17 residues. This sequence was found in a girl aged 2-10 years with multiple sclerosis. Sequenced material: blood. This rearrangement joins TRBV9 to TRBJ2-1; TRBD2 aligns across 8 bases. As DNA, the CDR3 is TGTGCCAGCAGCGTAGCGGGGGGGTCAAGCTCCTACAATGAGCAGTTCTTC. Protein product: CASSVAGGSSSYNEQFF.